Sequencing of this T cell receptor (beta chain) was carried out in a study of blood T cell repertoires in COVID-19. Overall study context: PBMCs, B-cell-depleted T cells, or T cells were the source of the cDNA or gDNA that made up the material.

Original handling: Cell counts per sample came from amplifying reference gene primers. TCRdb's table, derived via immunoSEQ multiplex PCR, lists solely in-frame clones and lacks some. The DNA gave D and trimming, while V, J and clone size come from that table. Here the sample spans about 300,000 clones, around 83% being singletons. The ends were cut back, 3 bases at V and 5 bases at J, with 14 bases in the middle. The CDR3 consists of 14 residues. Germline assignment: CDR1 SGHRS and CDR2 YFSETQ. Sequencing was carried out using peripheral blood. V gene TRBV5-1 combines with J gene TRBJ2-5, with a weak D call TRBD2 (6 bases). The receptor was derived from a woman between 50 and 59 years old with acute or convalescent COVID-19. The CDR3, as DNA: TGCGCCAGCAGCTCCGGGACTTACAAGGAGACCCAGTACTTC. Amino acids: CASSSGTYKETQYF.